The rows below give T cell receptor beta chains drawn from one sample of a study of patients and donors after allogeneic stem cell transplantation. TCRdb reprocessed the RT-PCR reads via MiXCR and lists one record per CDR3 protein. Of about 960,000 distinct CDR3 sequences in the sample, roughly 18% were seen once. The sequencing input was blood, either unsorted or a sorted T cell fraction (not recorded which). These receptors were collected from a human donor who was either an allogeneic HSCT recipient or a stem cell or donor lymphocyte infusion donor (not recorded which). It is not recorded whose cells these are; they may come from a transplant donor. The CDR3 runs from the conserved cysteine through the conserved F or W. Fields, in order: clone size, V gene, D gene, J gene, CDR3 protein, CDR3 DNA. The D gene is left open where the match is weak. Clone size appears in some rows only: once, few, many, or a class for an expanded clone.

size: NA; V: TRBV5-1; D: TRBD1; J: TRBJ1-2; CDR3: CASSKRTGFGGYTF; DNA: TGCGCCAGCAGCAAAAGGACAGGGTTCGGTGGCTACACCTTC
size: few; V: TRBV12-3/TRBV12-4; D: NA; J: TRBJ1-2; CDR3: CASSPQQARANYGYTF; DNA: TGTGCCAGCAGTCCCCAACAGGCACGAGCTAACTATGGCTACACCTTC
size: many; V: TRBV5-1; D: NA; J: TRBJ1-2; CDR3: CASSLDLEGYTF; DNA: TGCGCCAGCAGCTTGGACTTGGAGGGCTACACCTTC
size: NA; V: TRBV20-1; D: TRBD2; J: TRBJ2-5; CDR3: CSAPRLAGPQETQYF; DNA: TGCAGTGCTCCGCGACTAGCCGGTCCCCAAGAGACCCAGTACTTC
size: NA; V: TRBV12-5; D: NA; J: TRBJ1-2; CDR3: CASGLSPGPPSGYTF; DNA: TGTGCTAGTGGTTTGTCCCCAGGGCCTCCTAGTGGCTACACCTTC
size: NA; V: TRBV5-5; D: NA; J: TRBJ1-6; CDR3: CASSLGAGSSYNSPLHF; DNA: TGTGCCAGCAGCTTGGGAGCGGGGAGCTCCTATAATTCACCCCTCCACTTT
size: NA; V: TRBV9; D: TRBD1; J: TRBJ2-7; CDR3: CASSVEGALPGEQYF; DNA: TGTGCCAGCAGCGTAGAGGGGGCCCTTCCCGGCGAGCAGTACTTC
size: NA; V: TRBV6-1; D: NA; J: TRBJ2-5; CDR3: CASTSTGRQETQYF; DNA: TGTGCCAGCACCTCAACGGGACGCCAGGAGACCCAGTACTTC
size: many; V: TRBV27; D: NA; J: TRBJ1-4; CDR3: CASSLVRGEANEKLFF; DNA: TGTGCCAGCAGTTTGGTTAGGGGGGAGGCTAATGAAAAACTGTTTTTT
size: NA; V: TRBV7-3; D: NA; J: TRBJ1-2; CDR3: CASSSVRDSGYTF; DNA: TGTGCCAGCAGTTCTGTGAGGGACTCTGGCTACACCTTC
size: few; V: TRBV5-5; D: NA; J: TRBJ2-1; CDR3: CASSLGGFDNEQFF; DNA: TGTGCCAGCAGCTTGGGCGGATTCGACAATGAGCAGTTCTTC
size: few; V: TRBV4-3; D: NA; J: TRBJ2-7; CDR3: CASSPPTGISLREQYF; DNA: TGCGCCAGCAGCCCGCCCACCGGGATCAGCCTACGAGAGCAGTACTTC
size: NA; V: TRBV4-1; D: NA; J: TRBJ2-5; CDR3: CASSQSGVSETQYF; DNA: TGCGCCAGCAGCCAGTCAGGGGTTAGCGAGACCCAGTACTTC
size: few; V: TRBV27; D: TRBD2; J: TRBJ2-7; CDR3: CASSPLLAGNYEQYF; DNA: TGTGCCAGCAGTCCCCTACTAGCGGGGAACTACGAGCAGTACTTC
size: NA; V: TRBV11-3; D: NA; J: TRBJ2-2; CDR3: CASSSQGGELFF; DNA: TGTGCCAGCAGCTCTCAAGGGGGGGAGCTGTTTTTT
size: NA; V: TRBV15; D: NA; J: TRBJ1-2; CDR3: CATSRDTGREGYTF; DNA: TGTGCCACCAGCAGAGACACGGGCCGAGAGGGCTACACCTTC
size: many; V: TRBV20-1; D: TRBD1; J: TRBJ1-4; CDR3: CSASKTGVAEKLFF; DNA: TGCAGTGCTAGCAAGACAGGGGTGGCTGAAAAACTGTTTTTT
size: NA; V: TRBV4-3; D: NA; J: TRBJ2-3; CDR3: CASSQEMVPSGASTDTQYF; DNA: TGCGCCAGCAGCCAAGAAATGGTCCCCTCGGGGGCTAGCACAGATACGCAGTATTTT
size: NA; V: TRBV7-2; D: NA; J: TRBJ1-1; CDR3: CASSLVWAGRENTEAFF; DNA: TGTGCCAGCAGCTTAGTTTGGGCAGGTCGAGAGAACACTGAAGCTTTCTTT
size: few; V: TRBV9; D: NA; J: TRBJ1-2; CDR3: CASSVGEGGGDGYTF; DNA: TGTGCCAGCAGCGTAGGTGAGGGAGGAGGGGATGGCTACACCTTC
size: NA; V: TRBV5-6; D: NA; J: TRBJ2-5; CDR3: CASSLAFWSDDQETQYF; DNA: TGTGCCAGCAGCTTGGCCTTTTGGTCAGATGACCAAGAGACCCAGTACTTC
size: NA; V: TRBV20-1; D: TRBD2; J: TRBJ2-3; CDR3: CSARDLGLAKDTQYF; DNA: TGCAGTGCTAGAGATTTAGGACTAGCTAAAGATACGCAGTATTTT
size: NA; V: TRBV6-1; D: NA; J: TRBJ2-5; CDR3: CASSLRTVAETQYF; DNA: TGTGCCAGCAGCCTCAGGACGGTAGCGGAGACCCAGTACTTC
size: once; V: TRBV9; D: TRBD2; J: TRBJ2-2; CDR3: CASQRGGYTGELFF; DNA: TGTGCCAGCCAGCGGGGGGGATACACCGGGGAGCTGTTTTTT
size: many; V: TRBV7-9; D: NA; J: TRBJ1-6; CDR3: CASSNGVLSPLHF; DNA: TGTGCCAGCAGCAATGGTGTTCTTTCACCCCTCCACTTT
size: NA; V: TRBV27; D: NA; J: TRBJ1-1; CDR3: CASHRATEAFF; DNA: TGTGCCAGCCACAGGGCGACTGAAGCTTTCTTT